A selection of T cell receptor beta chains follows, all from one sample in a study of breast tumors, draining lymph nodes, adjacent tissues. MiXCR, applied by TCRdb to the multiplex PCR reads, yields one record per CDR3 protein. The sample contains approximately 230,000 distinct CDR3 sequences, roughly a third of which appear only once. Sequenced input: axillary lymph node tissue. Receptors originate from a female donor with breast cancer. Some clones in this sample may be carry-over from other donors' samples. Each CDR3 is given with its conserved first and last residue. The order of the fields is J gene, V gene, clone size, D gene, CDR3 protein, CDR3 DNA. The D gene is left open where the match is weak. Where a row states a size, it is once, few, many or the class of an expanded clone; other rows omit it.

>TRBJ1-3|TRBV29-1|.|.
CSVDVTSGKGNTIYF
TGCAGCGTTGATGTCACCTCAGGGAAGGGAAACACCATATATTTT
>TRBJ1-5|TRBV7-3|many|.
CASSLWLGQPQHF
TGTGCCAGCAGCTTATGGTTGGGTCAGCCCCAGCATTTT
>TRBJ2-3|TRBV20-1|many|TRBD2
CSAGGLAELVDTQYF
TGCAGTGCTGGGGGACTAGCGGAGTTGGTAGATACGCAGTATTTT
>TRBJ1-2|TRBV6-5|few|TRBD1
CASSHRDRGGYTF
TGTGCCAGCAGTCATAGGGACAGGGGTGGCTACACCTTC
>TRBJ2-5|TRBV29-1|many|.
CSGGVRETQYF
TGCAGCGGTGGCGTTCGAGAGACCCAGTACTTC
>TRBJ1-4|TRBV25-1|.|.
CASSGGRGNEKLFF
TGTGCCAGCAGTGGGGGGCGCGGTAATGAAAAACTGTTTTTT
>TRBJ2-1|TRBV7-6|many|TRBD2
CASSPNSGRDNEQFF
TGTGCCAGCAGCCCGAATAGCGGGAGGGACAATGAGCAGTTCTTC
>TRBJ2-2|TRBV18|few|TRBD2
CASSPWTSGGTNTGELFF
TGTGCCAGCTCACCATGGACTAGCGGGGGAACGAACACCGGGGAGCTGTTTTTT
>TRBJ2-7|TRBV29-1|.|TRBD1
CHHPRGTGKCIDEQYF
TGCCACCACCCTCGAGGGACAGGTAAATGCATCGACGAGCAGTACTTC
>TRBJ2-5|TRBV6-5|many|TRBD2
CASSYNSGGETQYF
TGTGCCAGCAGTTATAACTCGGGGGGGGAGACCCAGTACTTC
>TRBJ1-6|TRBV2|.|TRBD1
CASRGQGGAPLHF
TGTGCCAGCAGGGGACAGGGCGGGGCACCCCTCCACTTT
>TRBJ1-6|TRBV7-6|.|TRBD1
CASSPGTGENSPLHF
TGTGCCAGCAGCCCCGGGACAGGGGAAAATTCACCCCTCCACTTT
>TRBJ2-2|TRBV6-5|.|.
CASSYPLGDHAGELFF
TGTGCCAGCAGTTACCCTCTAGGGGACCACGCCGGGGAGCTGTTTTTT
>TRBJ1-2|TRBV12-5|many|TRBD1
CASGLARQGGYTF
TGTGCTAGTGGTTTGGCCAGACAGGGTGGCTACACCTTC
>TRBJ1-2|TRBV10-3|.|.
CAISEAQVANYGYTF
TGTGCCATCAGTGAAGCCCAGGTAGCTAACTATGGCTACACCTTC
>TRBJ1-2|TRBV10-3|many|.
CAISESFRSANYGYTF
TGTGCCATCAGTGAGTCGTTCCGGTCAGCTAACTATGGCTACACCTTC
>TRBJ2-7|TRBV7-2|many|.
CASSLVGFSEQYF
TGTGCCAGCAGCTTAGTCGGGTTCAGCGAGCAGTACTTC
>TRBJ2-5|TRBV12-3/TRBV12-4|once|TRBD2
CASSTGTSGRLQETQYF
TGTGCCAGCAGCACCGGGACTAGCGGCCGCCTCCAAGAGACCCAGTACTTC
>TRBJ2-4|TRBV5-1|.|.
CASSLGAPWDIQYF
TGCGCCAGCAGCTTGGGAGCGCCCTGGGACATTCAGTACTTC
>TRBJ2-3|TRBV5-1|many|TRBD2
CASSWTSGSGTDTQYF
TGCGCCAGCAGCTGGACTAGCGGGAGTGGGACAGATACGCAGTATTTT
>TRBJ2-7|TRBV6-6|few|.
CASSETDWVSYEQYF
TGTGCCAGCAGTGAAACAGATTGGGTTTCCTACGAGCAGTACTTC
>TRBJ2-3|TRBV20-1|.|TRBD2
CSAGLAGPYNEQYF
TGCAGTGCGGGACTAGCGGGACCGTACAATGAGCAGTATTTT
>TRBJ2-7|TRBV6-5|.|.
CASTPAAFSYEQYF
TGTGCCAGCACGCCGGCCGCCTTTTCCTACGAGCAGTACTTC
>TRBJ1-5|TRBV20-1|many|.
CSALGSAGYSNQPQHF
TGCAGTGCCCTGGGATCGGCAGGGTATAGCAATCAGCCCCAGCATTTT
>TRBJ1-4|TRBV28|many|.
CASSSQGGREKLFF
TGTGCCAGCAGTTCACAGGGTGGTAGGGAAAAACTGTTTTTT
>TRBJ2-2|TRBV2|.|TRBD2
CASTGLAGIPGELFF
TGTGCCAGCACTGGCCTAGCGGGAATCCCCGGGGAGCTGTTTTTT
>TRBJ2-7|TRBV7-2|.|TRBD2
CASSRMGGGSYGQHF
TGTGCCAGCAGCCGAATGGGGGGAGGGTCCTACGGGCAGCACTTC
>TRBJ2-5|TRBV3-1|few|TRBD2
CASSHLAGGETQYF
TGTGCCAGCAGCCACTTAGCGGGAGGAGAGACCCAGTACTTC